The clone carrying this T cell receptor beta chain was recorded once. Its specificity is unknown. This sample was included in a study of PD-1 blockade in classical Hodgkin lymphoma. Time point: cycle 4 day 1 (C4D1), after more than five weeks of nivolumab. All patients experienced relapse after autologous stem cell transplantation, and brentuximab vedotin exposure was variable. V shed 7 bases and J shed 7 bases, with 16 bases lying between them. CDR1 and CDR2 from the germline V gene are SNHLY and FYNNEI. This CDR3 contains 13 residues. Using immunoSEQ multiplex PCR, the repertoire was profiled, and TCRdb retains in-frame clones only, with some absent. The sample shows about 30,000 clones, about four fifths of them seen only once. Study findings and constraints: Patients newly diagnosed and complete responders had comparable baseline diversity.

Source: peripheral blood mononuclear cells (PBMCs), taken before the fourth cycle of nivolumab. This sequence joins TRBV2 and TRBJ2-5; D ambiguous. This sequence was found in a human donor with classical Hodgkin lymphoma. DNA for the CDR3: TGTGCCAGCAAAGCGTGGGATTCGGGGACCCAGTACTTC. The encoded protein is CASKAWDSGTQYF.